The present T cell receptor (beta chain) was sequenced within a study of cytomegalovirus exposure and HLA in healthy donors. Looking at the study overall: When 350 to 500 donors were genotyped, about 81% of them were found to fall in the Caucasian-associated ancestry cluster. General study results and limits: In vitro confirmation showed three CMV-associated chains to be CMV antigen specific. Common viral pathogens seemed, in a later analysis, to connect with several of the most significant clusters.

Each donor was nominally healthy when sampled (though unrecorded immune exposures were likely). Looked up from germline, CDR1 is SGHRS and CDR2 is YFSETQ. This CDR3 has 17 residues. V was trimmed by 1 base and J by 0 bases, leaving 16 bases between them. A word on this clone: The antigen is unknown.

The PCR made use of 60 Vbeta and 13 Jbeta primers. Assay used: immunoSEQ multiplex PCR; TCRdb lists only in-frame clones, some missing. The sample lists 100,000 or so clones; around 82% were seen once. The chain couples TRBV5-1 to TRBJ1-1; D remains unclear. The material sequenced was PBMCs. The origin of this receptor is a man younger than 35 in good health and CMV-seronegative. The DNA of the CDR3 is TGCGCCAGCAGCTTGAATCCAGGACTTTCTATGAACACTGAAGCTTTCTTT. It codes for CASSLNPGLSMNTEAFF.